Given below is one T cell receptor beta chain in context. Its matching antigen is unknown. Oncomine TCR Beta short-read sequencing was applied to DNA from cultured CD4+ T cells. TCRdb re-derived calls from the PCR reads in MiXCR, one entry per CDR3 protein. Of about 14,000 distinct CDR3 sequences listed, about half are singletons. The data derive from a study of vaccination and CD4 T cells after COVID-19. Treatment of the sample: roughly 11-day PBMC culture with coronavirus spike peptide pools or control peptides (ViraFEST assay). Before TCRs were sequenced, ViraFEST expanded antigen-specific T cells with peptide pools. Germline V gene lookup returns CDR1 MNHEY and CDR2 SMNVEV (reference sequence). This CDR3 has 17 amino acids. V was cut by 6 bases and J by 1 base, with 22 bases left in between.

The genes are TRBV27 and TRBJ2-7, with D uncertain. Source material: CD4+ T cells from blood, cultured in vitro. The sequence came from a human donor who had recovered from COVID-19. CDR3 region: CASSPMGFRVGSYEQYF. The CDR3 bases are TGTGCCAGCAGCCCAATGGGTTTTCGGGTCGGGTCCTACGAGCAGTACTTC.